This T cell receptor (beta chain) was captured by sequencing in a study of T cells in Graves' hyperthyroidism and ophthalmopathy (dated by TCRdb to between 2017 and 2020). A note on the overall study: To identify TCR V-J signatures that set the groups apart, the researchers used a discovery cohort of 90 to 100 patients, made up of around 42 with Graves' ophthalmopathy and 55 to 65 with stable Graves' hyperthyroidism. Whether ophthalmopathy could be predicted prospectively was tested in an independent validation cohort made up of 18 to 20 hyperthyroidism patients plus 17 patients who later progressed to ophthalmopathy. The 75 to 100 discovery patients were divided at random into training and test sets in a 7:3 ratio. In several Graves' hyperthyroidism patients, the study also compared T-cell repertoires from thyroid tissue with T-cell repertoires from blood. Once sampling was done, hyperthyroidism patients were given methimazole at a starting dose of 30 mg daily, whereas ophthalmopathy patients were given high-dose intravenous methylprednisolone. The paper reports TCR Vbeta CDR3 sequencing of 140 or so peripheral blood samples: under 45 ophthalmopathy, fewer than 85 hyperthyroidism and approximately 17 progressor patients. Overall study results and their limits: Ophthalmopathy was separated from stable hyperthyroidism by a 13 V-J signature model, with approximately 85% sensitivity and about 81% specificity obtained in cross-validation and 80%/75% obtained in testing. Most expanded thyroid clonotypes (frequency above 0.001) were also found in blood, which suggests that blood repertoires may mirror thyroid immune responses. Sample size was not statistically predetermined, and blinding of investigators to group allocation was not performed. In validation, the model predicted progression to ophthalmopathy with over 65% sensitivity and roughly 75% specificity, a median of around six months before onset.

With respect to this clonotype: Its antigen remains undetermined. Per-base quality was not reported, and no clone a single base away is much larger than it.

There are 16 amino acids in the CDR3, from cysteine to phenylalanine inclusive. The DNA shown is the 48-base CDR3, in frame from base 1. The germline V gene specifies SQVTM as CDR1 and ANQGSEA as CDR2. Trimming at the junction amounts to 3 bases on V and 8 bases on J, and the germline ends lie 25 bases apart. The TCR beta CDR3 regions were amplified from the RNA transcripts. The TCR CDR3 was subjected to a first round of RT-PCR using the HTBI primer set and the Qiagen OneStep RT-PCR kit. Libraries were constructed in a second round of multiplex PCR, after which size selection and purification were performed. Libraries were sequenced paired-end with 100 bp reads on an Illumina HiSeq2000. The authors' pipeline ran thus. SOAPnuke was used to process the raw data, with reads discarded if the reads contained adapters or uncalled bases, had a mean Phred below 15, or lacked an exact constant-primer or identifier match. COPE v1.2.5 was used to merge the high-quality paired reads, and each unique nucleotide sequence was defined as a clonotype. Clonotypes were aligned to IMGT TRBV, TRBD and TRBJ reference segments using MiTCR v1.1. The analysis was restricted to V-J combinations with a frequency above 0.0001, which together covered over 99% of the repertoires. The TCS score was defined as the ratio of F50 (clonal expansion) to E x V (chaos), calculated using BLOSUM62-based TCRdist between CDR3 peptides within each V-J. Welch's t-statistics and random forest reduced around 520 V-J features to fewer than 15, which were used in a naive Bayes classifier (R e1071). The Morisita-Horn index was used to measure how similar the thyroid and blood repertoires were. TCRdb redid the processing of the public reads, applying fastp at Q25 and MiXCR, and retained in-frame beta chains. Every entry covers one CDR3 protein and lists the most common genes and DNA from its rows. The V and J calls and clone size are TCRdb's, not the authors'. For this sample there are approximately 49,000 distinct CDR3 sequences; around 55% appear just once. Together, the top ten hold more than 30% of the sample.

Stable Graves' hyperthyroidism was defined as no progression to ophthalmopathy during 18 months of follow-up. The hyperthyroidism patients were between 18 and 65 years old and newly diagnosed, with a disease duration of less than 2 months. Patients with uncontrolled infections, other autoimmune diseases, pregnancy or lactation were excluded. Diagnoses were established on the basis of clinical symptoms, serum thyroxine and TRAb, thyroid ultrasound, and orbital computed tomography. Total RNA was extracted with Trizol reagent, and quality was checked on an Agilent 2100 Bioanalyzer. The chain is encoded by TRBV29-1 joined to TRBJ1-2, and possibly TRBD1, on 5 matching bases. Sequences were obtained from peripheral blood or thyroid tissue (not recorded which). The source of this sequence is a man between 18 and 35 years old with Graves' hyperthyroidism. Here the CDR3 is given as CSVDLDDMVGPSGYTF. The nucleotide sequence is TGCAGCGTTGATTTGGACGACATGGTGGGGCCGTCGGGCTACACCTTC.